The TCR beta chain described here comes from a study of T cell responses to AZD1222 COVID-19 vaccine. The wider study: Pooling of second doses given at about 4 or about 12 weeks was done.

V lost 4 bases and J lost 4; bases outside the gene matches: 8. The CDR3 loop spans 15 amino acids. Germline V gives CDR1 SGHAT, CDR2 FQNNGV. TCRdb's table, derived via immunoSEQ multiplex PCR, lists solely in-frame clones and lacks some. The sample has 72,000 or so clones; around 90% are singletons. Note on this clone: Its antigen is undetermined.

Overall study results and limits: Females made up more of the donors, who were largely white British, and clonal diversity may have come out too low. A reported finding is that nearly half of spike-specific TCRs target unmutated variant regions.

V and J are TRBV11-2 and TRBJ1-2; 8 bases are a match to TRBD1. The TCR originated in an adult in good health. The sample here was peripheral blood, taken on day 0 of AZD1222 vaccination. As DNA, the CDR3 is TGTGCCAGCAGCTCTTACCGGGACAGGTCCTATGGCTACACCTTC. This encodes CASSSYRDRSYGYTF.